The TCR beta chain under discussion was sequenced for a study of CD8 T cells in ankylosing spondylitis. TCRdb re-analysed the 5' RACE reads in MiXCR, keeping a single row per CDR3 protein. The sample lists around 490,000 distinct CDR3 sequences; approximately 5.3% were seen once. The study's findings and limits: Significant enrichment of disease-linked clones was reportedly seen in matched ankylosing spondylitis synovial fluid. In the blood and synovial fluid of reactive arthritis, some motif variants had been previously reported. A TCR beta motif made of several highly homologous variants seemed typical of ankylosing spondylitis blood. CD8+ by phenotype, disease-linked clones were relatively rare in peripheral blood.

In germline, CDR1 is PRHDT, CDR2 FYEKMQ (reference sequence). This CDR3 region has 12 residues. Trimming took 1 base from V and 9 from J, leaving 7 bases between them. This clonotype came up many times. Its specificity is unknown. The chain carries TRBV13 and TRBJ2-1; no reliable D call. This sequence originates from a male donor with ankylosing spondylitis. Material for sequencing was blood, either unsorted or a sorted T cell fraction (not recorded which). This chain's CDR3 is CASSLEGTEQFF. The DNA for the CDR3 is TGTGCCAGCAGCTTAGAAGGAACTGAGCAGTTCTTC.